This entry describes one TCR beta chain. Its target is not known. Only in-frame clones appear in the TCRdb table, and some are missing; sequencing was by immunoSEQ multiplex PCR. This sample has 130,000 or so clones, with about 91% found just once. These data come from a study of T cell responses to AZD1222 COVID-19 vaccine. Findings and caveats of the study: Spike-specific TCR breadth and depth both grew after two AZD1222 doses.

Germline V gene lookup returns CDR1 MNHEY and CDR2 SVGEGT. The CDR3 length is 14 residues. With V trimmed by 6 bases and J by 8 bases, 10 bases remained unmatched. This sequence was found in an adult who received the AZD1222 COVID-19 vaccine. This specimen was peripheral blood, taken 28 days after the second AZD1222 dose. The chain joins TRBV6-2 or TRBV6-3 to TRBJ1-1, with TRBD1 identical over 9 bases. CDR3 amino acids: CASSQRDRDIEAFF. For the CDR3, the DNA is TGTGCCAGCAGCCAAAGGGACAGGGACATCGAAGCTTTCTTT.